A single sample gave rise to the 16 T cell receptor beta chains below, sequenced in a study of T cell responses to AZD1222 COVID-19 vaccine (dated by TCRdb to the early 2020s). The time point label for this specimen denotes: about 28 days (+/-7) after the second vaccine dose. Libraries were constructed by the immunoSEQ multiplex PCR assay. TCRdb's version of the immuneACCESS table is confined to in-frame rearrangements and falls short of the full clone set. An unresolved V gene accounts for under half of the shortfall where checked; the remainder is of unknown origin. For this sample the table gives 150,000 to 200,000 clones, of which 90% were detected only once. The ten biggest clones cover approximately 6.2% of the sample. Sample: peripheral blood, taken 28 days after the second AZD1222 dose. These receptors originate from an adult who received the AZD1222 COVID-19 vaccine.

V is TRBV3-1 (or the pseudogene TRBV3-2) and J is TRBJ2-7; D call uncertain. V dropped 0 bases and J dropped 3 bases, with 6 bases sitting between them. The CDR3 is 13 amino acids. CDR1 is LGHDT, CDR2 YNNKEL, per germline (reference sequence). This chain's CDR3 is CASSQEDNYEQYF. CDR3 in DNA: TGTGCCAGCAGCCAAGAAGACAACTACGAGCAGTACTTC.

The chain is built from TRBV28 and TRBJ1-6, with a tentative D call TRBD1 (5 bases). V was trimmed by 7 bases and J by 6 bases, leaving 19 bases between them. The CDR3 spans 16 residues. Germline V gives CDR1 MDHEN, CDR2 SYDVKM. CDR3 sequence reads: CASTSGGAVINSPLHF. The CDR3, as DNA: TGTGCCAGCACCTCCGGCGGGGCAGTCATTAATTCACCCCTCCACTTT.

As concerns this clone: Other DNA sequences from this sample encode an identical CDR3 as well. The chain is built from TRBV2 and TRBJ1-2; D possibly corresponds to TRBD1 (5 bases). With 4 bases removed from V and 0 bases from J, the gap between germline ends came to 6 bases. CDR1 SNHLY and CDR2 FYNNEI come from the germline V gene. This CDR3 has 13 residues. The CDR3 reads CASSGRANYGYTF. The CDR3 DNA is TGTGCCAGCAGTGGCAGGGCTAACTATGGCTACACCTTC.

Here the CDR3 reads CATSPRQGLTYNEQFF. The CDR3 DNA follows: TGTGCCACCAGCCCTCGACAGGGGCTAACCTACAATGAGCAGTTCTTC. V usage is TRBV15 and J usage is TRBJ2-1, with 8 bases identical to TRBD1. CDR1 and CDR2 from the germline V gene are LNHNV and YYDKDF (reference sequence). This CDR3 is built from 16 residues. Trimming removed 5 bases from V and 2 bases from J; junction bases left unmatched: 8.

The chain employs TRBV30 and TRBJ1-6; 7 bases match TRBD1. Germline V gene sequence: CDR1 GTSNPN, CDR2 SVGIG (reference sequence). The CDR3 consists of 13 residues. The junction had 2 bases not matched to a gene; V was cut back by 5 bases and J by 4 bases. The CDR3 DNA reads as TGTGCCTGGGAACAGGGGTATAATTCACCCCTCCACTTT. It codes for CAWEQGYNSPLHF.

CDR3 in amino acids: CATSDSGRAGETQYF. The CDR3 DNA is TGTGCCACCAGTGATAGCGGGAGGGCCGGGGAGACCCAGTACTTC. The chain is built from TRBV24-1 and TRBJ2-5, with 10 bases aligning to TRBD2. Germline V CDR1 and CDR2: KGHDR, SFDVKD. CDR3 length equals 15 residues. Trimming cost V 3 bases and J 5 bases; bases outside gene matches: 5.

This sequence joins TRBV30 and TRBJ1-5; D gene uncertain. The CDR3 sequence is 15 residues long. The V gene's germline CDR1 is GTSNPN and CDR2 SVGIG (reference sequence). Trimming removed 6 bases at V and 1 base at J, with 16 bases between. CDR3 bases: TGTGCCTGCACAACCCGACGGTTAAGCAATCAGCCCCAGCATTTT. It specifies CACTTRRLSNQPQHF.

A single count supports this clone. CDR3 region: CASSSQGGDTEAFF. DNA of the CDR3: TGTGCCAGCAGCAGCCAGGGGGGAGACACTGAAGCTTTCTTT. V gene TRBV7-3 combines with J gene TRBJ1-1; 7 bases are shared with TRBD1. J lost 3 bases, V lost 5 bases, and 6 bases had no gene match. This CDR3 is built from 14 residues. Germline CDR1 reads SGHTA; CDR2 reads FQGTGA.

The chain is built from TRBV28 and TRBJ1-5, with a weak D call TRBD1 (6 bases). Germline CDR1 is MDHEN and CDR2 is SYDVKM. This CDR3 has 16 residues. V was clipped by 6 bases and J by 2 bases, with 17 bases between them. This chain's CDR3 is CASSLMRRQGNQPQHF. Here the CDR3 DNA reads TGTGCCAGCAGCCTGATGCGGAGACAGGGCAATCAGCCCCAGCATTTT.

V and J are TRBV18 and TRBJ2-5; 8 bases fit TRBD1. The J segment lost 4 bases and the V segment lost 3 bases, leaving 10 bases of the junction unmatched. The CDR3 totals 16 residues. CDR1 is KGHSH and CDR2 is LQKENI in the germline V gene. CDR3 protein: CASSPFRTGRGETQYF. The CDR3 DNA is TGTGCCAGCTCACCCTTCCGGACAGGGCGGGGAGAGACCCAGTACTTC.

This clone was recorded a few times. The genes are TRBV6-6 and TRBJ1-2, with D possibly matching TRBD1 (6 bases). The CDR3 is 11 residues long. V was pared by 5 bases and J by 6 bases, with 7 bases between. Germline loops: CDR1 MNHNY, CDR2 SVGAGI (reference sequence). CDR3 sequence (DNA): TGTGCCAGCAGTCGACAGGATGGCTACACCTTC. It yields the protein CASSRQDGYTF.

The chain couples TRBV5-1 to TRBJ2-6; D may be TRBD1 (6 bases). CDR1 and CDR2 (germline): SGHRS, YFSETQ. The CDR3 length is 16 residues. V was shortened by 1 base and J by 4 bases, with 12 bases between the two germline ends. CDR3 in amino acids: CASSLSPGAGANVLTF. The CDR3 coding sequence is TGCGCCAGCAGCTTGTCCCCAGGGGCCGGGGCCAACGTCCTGACTTTC.

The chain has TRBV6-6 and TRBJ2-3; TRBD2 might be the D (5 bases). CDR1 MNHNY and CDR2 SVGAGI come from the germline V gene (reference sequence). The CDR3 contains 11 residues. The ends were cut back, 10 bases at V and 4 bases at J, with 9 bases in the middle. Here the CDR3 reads CAIRGSDTQYF. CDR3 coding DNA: TGTGCCATACGGGGTTCAGATACGCAGTATTTT.

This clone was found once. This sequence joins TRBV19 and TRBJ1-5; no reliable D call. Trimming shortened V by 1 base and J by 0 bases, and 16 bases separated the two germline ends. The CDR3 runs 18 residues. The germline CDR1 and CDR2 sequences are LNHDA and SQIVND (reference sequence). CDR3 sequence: CASSIALLQTTSNQPQHF. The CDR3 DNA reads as TGTGCCAGTAGTATAGCCCTACTACAGACAACTAGCAATCAGCCCCAGCATTTT.

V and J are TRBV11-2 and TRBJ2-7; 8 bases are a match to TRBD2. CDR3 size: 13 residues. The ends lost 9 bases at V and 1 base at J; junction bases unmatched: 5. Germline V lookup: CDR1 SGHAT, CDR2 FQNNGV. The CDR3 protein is CASTSGGSYEQYF. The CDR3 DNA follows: TGTGCCAGTACAAGCGGGGGTTCCTACGAGCAGTACTTC.

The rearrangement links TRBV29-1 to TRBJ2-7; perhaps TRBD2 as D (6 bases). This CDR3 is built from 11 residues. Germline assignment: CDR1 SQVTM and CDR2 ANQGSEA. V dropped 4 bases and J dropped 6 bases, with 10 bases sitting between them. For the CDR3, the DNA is TGCAGCGTTGCCACACTAGCCGAGCAGTACTTC. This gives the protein CSVATLAEQYF.